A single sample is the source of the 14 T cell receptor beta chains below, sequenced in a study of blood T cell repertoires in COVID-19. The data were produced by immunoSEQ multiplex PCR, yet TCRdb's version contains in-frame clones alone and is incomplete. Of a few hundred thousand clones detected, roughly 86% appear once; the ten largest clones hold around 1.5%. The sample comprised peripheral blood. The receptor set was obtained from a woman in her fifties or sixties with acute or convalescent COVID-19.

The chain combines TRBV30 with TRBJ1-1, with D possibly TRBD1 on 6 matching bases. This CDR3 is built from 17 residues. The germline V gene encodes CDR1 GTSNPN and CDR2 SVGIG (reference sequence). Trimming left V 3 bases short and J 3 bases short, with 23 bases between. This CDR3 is CAWRGGQGGTADTEAFF. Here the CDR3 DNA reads TGTGCCTGGAGGGGGGGGCAGGGCGGAACGGCGGACACTGAAGCTTTCTTT.

CDR3 sequence reads: CASSLGGLNYEQYF. The CDR3 nucleotides are TGCGCCAGCAGCTTGGGCGGGCTTAACTACGAGCAGTACTTC. The genes are TRBV5-1 and TRBJ2-7; the D gene is possibly TRBD2 (5 bases). CDR3 size: 14 residues. The germline gives CDR1 SGHRS, CDR2 YFSETQ. V shed 0 bases and J shed 3 bases, with 10 bases lying between them.

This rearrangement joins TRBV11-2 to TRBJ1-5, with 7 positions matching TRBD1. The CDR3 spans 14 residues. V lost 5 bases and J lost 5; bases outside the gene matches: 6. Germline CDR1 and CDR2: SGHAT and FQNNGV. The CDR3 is CASSGDSGYQPQHF. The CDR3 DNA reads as TGTGCCAGCAGCGGGGACAGCGGGTATCAGCCCCAGCATTTT.

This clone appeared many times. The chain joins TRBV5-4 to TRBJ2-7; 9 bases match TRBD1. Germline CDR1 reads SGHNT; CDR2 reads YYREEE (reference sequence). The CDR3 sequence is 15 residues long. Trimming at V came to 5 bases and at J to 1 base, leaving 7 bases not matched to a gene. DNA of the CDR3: TGTGCCAGCAGTCCAATACAGGGGGCGTCCTACGAGCAGTACTTC. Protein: CASSPIQGASYEQYF.

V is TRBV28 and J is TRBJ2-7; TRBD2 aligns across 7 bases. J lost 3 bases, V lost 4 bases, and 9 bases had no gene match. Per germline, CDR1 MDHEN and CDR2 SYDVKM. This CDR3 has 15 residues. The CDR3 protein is CASSSPHGRSYEQYF. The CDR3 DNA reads TGTGCCAGCAGTTCCCCCCACGGGAGGAGCTACGAGCAGTACTTC.

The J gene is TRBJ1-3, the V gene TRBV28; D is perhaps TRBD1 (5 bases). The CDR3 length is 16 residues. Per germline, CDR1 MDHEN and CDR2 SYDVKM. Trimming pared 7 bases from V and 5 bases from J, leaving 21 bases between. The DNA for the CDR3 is TGTGCCAGCACCTCCTCCCTAGGGGCAGGCCGAAACACCATATATTTT. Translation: CASTSSLGAGRNTIYF. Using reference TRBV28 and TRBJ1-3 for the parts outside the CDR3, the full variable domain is DVKVTQSSRYLVKRTGEKVFLECVQDMDHENMFWYRQDPGLGLRLIYFSYDVKMKEKGDIPEGYSVSREKKERFSLILESASTNQTSMYLCASTSSLGAGRNTIYFGEGSWLTVV.

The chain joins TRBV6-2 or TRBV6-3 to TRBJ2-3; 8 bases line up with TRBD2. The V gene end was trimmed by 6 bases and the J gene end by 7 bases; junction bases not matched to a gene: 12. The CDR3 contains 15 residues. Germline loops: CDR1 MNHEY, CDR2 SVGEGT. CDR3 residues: CASSPRGGAPNTQYF. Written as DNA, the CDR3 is TGTGCCAGCAGCCCCCGGGGGGGGGCTCCTAATACGCAGTATTTT.

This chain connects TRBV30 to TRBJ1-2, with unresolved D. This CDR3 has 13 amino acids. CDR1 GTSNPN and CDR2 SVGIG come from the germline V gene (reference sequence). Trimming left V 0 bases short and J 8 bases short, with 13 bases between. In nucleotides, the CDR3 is TGTGCCTGGAGTGTCTGGAGGGCGTCAGGCTACACCTTC. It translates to CAWSVWRASGYTF.

The CDR3 DNA reads as TGTGCCAGCAGTCATATCAGGGATAATGAAAAACTGTTTTTT. Its protein is CASSHIRDNEKLFF. The chain links TRBV6-6 to TRBJ1-4; possible D gene TRBD1, 5 bases. The V end lost 5 bases, the J end lost 4 bases, and 11 bases lay between the germline ends. Germline CDR1 is MNHNY and CDR2 is SVGAGI (reference sequence). The CDR3 has 14 residues.

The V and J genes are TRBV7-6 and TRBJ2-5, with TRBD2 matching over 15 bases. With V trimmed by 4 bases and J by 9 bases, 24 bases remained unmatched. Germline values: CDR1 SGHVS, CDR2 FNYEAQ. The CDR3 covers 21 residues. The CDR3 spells CASSWTSGRARPTTTGVAQYF. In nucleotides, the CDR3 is TGTGCCAGCAGCTGGACTAGCGGGAGGGCCAGGCCTACAACAACGGGGGTGGCCCAGTACTTC.

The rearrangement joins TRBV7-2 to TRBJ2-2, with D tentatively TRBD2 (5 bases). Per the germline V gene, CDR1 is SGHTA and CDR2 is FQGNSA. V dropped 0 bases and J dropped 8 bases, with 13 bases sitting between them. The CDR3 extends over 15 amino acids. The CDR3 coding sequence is TGTGCCAGCAGCTTAGCGGTCAACTCGGGGGGGGAGCTGTTTTTT. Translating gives CASSLAVNSGGELFF.

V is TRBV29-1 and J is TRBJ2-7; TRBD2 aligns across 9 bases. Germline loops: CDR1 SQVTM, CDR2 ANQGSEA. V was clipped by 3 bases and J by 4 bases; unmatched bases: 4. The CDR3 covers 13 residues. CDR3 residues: CSVDLAGPYEQYF. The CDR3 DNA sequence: TGCAGCGTTGACCTAGCGGGACCATACGAGCAGTACTTC.

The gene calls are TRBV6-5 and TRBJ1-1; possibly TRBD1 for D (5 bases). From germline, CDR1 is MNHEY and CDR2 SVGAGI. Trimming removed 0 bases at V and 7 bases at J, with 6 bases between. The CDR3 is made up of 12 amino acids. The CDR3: CASSYSGGEAFF. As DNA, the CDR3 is TGTGCCAGCAGTTACTCGGGGGGTGAAGCTTTCTTT.

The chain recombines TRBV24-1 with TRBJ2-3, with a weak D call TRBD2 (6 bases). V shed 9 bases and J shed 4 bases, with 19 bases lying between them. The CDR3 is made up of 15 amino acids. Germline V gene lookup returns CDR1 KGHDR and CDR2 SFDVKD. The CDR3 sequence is CATVGPQGGADTQYF. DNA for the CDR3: TGTGCCACCGTTGGGCCCCAGGGAGGAGCAGATACGCAGTATTTT.